The subject of this entry is one T cell receptor beta chain. The table came from immunoSEQ multiplex PCR; TCRdb's copy has only in-frame clones and leaves some out. This table has approximately 300,000 clones, 80% to 95% appearing once. The data were obtained in a study of blood T cell repertoires in COVID-19. In the study overall: PBMCs, B-cell-depleted T cells, or T cells provided the cDNA or gDNA that made up the material.

CDR1 and CDR2 (germline): SGHRS, YFSETQ. The CDR3 extends over 16 amino acids. V shed 0 bases, J shed 2 bases, and the junction held 5 bases outside the gene matches. This clonotype was obtained from a woman aged 30 to 39 with COVID-19, enrolled during active disease. Sequencing used peripheral blood. The chain is built from TRBV5-1 and TRBJ2-3; 8 bases are shared with TRBD2. In DNA form, the CDR3 reads TGCGCCAGCAGCTTGGGGGTAGCGGGAACCACAGATACGCAGTATTTT. Translating it yields CASSLGVAGTTDTQYF.